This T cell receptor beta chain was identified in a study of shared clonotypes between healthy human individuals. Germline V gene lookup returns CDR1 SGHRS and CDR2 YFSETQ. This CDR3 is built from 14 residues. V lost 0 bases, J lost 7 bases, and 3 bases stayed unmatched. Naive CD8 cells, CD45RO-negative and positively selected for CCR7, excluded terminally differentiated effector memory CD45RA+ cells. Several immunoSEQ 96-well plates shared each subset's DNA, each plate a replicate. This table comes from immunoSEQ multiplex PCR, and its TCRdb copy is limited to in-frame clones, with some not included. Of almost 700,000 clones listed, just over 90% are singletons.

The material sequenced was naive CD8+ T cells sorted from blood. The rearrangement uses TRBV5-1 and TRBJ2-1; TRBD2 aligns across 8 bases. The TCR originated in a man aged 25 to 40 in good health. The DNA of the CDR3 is TGCGCCAGCAGCTTGGCGGGAGGGCCGAATGAGCAGTTCTTC. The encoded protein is CASSLAGGPNEQFF.